The 21 T cell receptor beta chains below were found in one sample sequenced in a study of T-cell memory formation after mild COVID-19 (dated by TCRdb to the early 2020s). Preparation of the library involved 5' RACE. The sample was run on an Illumina NovaSeq 6000. TCRdb ran its own pipeline on the public reads, namely fastp trimming at Q25 and MiXCR clone calling, and kept in-frame beta chains. Identical CDR3 proteins give one entry, which carries the most common genes and DNA. This sample gives just over 350,000 distinct CDR3 sequences in total; about an eighth of them show up just once. The ten most abundant clones make up around 22% of the sample. Sequencing was carried out using PBMCs or a T cell subset sorted from them (not recorded which). The receptors come from a man in his late teens or twenties who had mild COVID-19 (a few samples of this study predate the infection). The sample titles of this study are shuffled in the database, so cell type and time point are left out; the donor was told from shared clones.

V and J are TRBV7-3 and TRBJ1-1; a weak D match, TRBD1 (6 bases). The V and J ends lost 5 bases and 7 bases respectively, with 26 bases between them. Looked up from germline, CDR1 is SGHTA and CDR2 is FQGTGA. The CDR3 length is 17 residues. As DNA, the CDR3 is TGTGCCAGCAGCCCCAATGGGGCAGGGGACGAACTTAATGAAGCTTTCTTT. This gives the protein CASSPNGAGDELNEAFF.

The table lists this clonotype with a few counts. The chain joins TRBV4-2 to TRBJ1-6; D gene unclear. Trimming took off 1 base at V and 6 bases at J, with 7 bases between the two ends. The germline gives CDR1 LGHNA, CDR2 YNFKEQ. The CDR3 runs 14 residues. CDR3 sequence (DNA): TGTGCCAGCAGCCAAGGCAGTCTTAATTCACCCCTCCACTTT. Translating it yields CASSQGSLNSPLHF.

The chain carries TRBV27 and TRBJ2-5; D gene uncertain. This CDR3 comprises 14 residues. The germline CDR1 and CDR2 sequences are MNHEY and SMNVEV (reference sequence). Trimming took off 2 bases at V and 4 bases at J, with 11 bases between the two ends. CDR3 amino acids: CASSLPHRGETQYF. Here the CDR3 DNA reads TGTGCCAGCAGTTTACCCCACCGCGGAGAGACCCAGTACTTC.

This clonotype turned up a few times. V is TRBV5-1 and J is TRBJ1-2; possible D gene TRBD1, 5 bases. Germline lookup yields CDR1 SGHRS and CDR2 YFSETQ. CDR3 length equals 14 residues. V dropped 2 bases and J dropped 1 base, with 9 bases sitting between them. The DNA for the CDR3 is TGCGCCAGCAGCTTCGGGGGGTTTAACTATGGCTACACCTTC. It codes for CASSFGGFNYGYTF.

CDR3 amino acids: CASSSEGVTGKTQYF. The CDR3 nucleotides read TGTGCCAGTAGCTCAGAAGGGGTTACGGGAAAGACCCAGTACTTC. J is TRBJ2-5 and V is TRBV19; tentatively, D is TRBD1 or TRBD2 (5 bases each). This CDR3 is built from 15 residues. Trimming removed 6 bases from V and 6 bases from J, with 20 bases in between. Germline V gene sequence: CDR1 LNHDA, CDR2 SQIVND (reference sequence).

The chain combines TRBV24-1 with TRBJ2-7; D is tentatively TRBD1 or TRBD2 (6 bases each). V was cut by 9 bases and J by 6 bases, with 14 bases left in between. CDR3 length: 12 amino acids. Germline V gives CDR1 KGHDR, CDR2 SFDVKD. CDR3 protein: CATRRGFGEQYV. In nucleotides, the CDR3 is TGTGCCACCCGGAGGGGGTTTGGCGAGCAGTACGTC.

This clonotype was seen a few times. The chain joins TRBV24-1 to TRBJ2-2; TRBD2 might be the D (5 bases). With 3 bases removed from V and 4 bases from J, the gap between germline ends came to 8 bases. From germline, CDR1 is KGHDR and CDR2 SFDVKD. There are 14 residues in the CDR3. For the CDR3, the DNA is TGTGCCACCAGTGATGTTACTAGCACCGGGGAGCTGTTTTTT. It is translated as CATSDVTSTGELFF.

This clonotype was seen a handful of times. V gene TRBV20-1 combines with J gene TRBJ1-2; 7 nucleotides agree with TRBD1. The J segment lost 5 bases and the V segment lost 5 bases, leaving 8 bases of the junction unmatched. The CDR3 runs to 13 residues. Germline lookup yields CDR1 DFQATT and CDR2 SNEGSKA (reference sequence). Here the CDR3 DNA reads TGCAGTGCTGGGACAGCCGGGGGTTATGGCTACACCTTC. Translating it yields CSAGTAGGYGYTF.

The rearrangement uses TRBV7-2 and TRBJ2-3, with 16 bases identical to TRBD2. The CDR3 contains 18 residues. V trimming: 2 bases; J trimming: 5 bases; junction bases outside the gene matches: 7. Per the germline V gene, CDR1 is SGHTA and CDR2 is FQGNSA. DNA of the CDR3: TGTGCCAGCAGCTTATTGGGGACTAGCGGGGGGGCTGGAGATACGCAGTATTTT. It encodes CASSLLGTSGGAGDTQYF.

This clonotype was seen more than once but under ten times. Here the CDR3 DNA reads TGCGCCAGCAGCTTACTGAACAGGCCTCCTATCGAGCAGTACTTC. Its protein product is CASSLLNRPPIEQYF. The chain recombines TRBV5-1 with TRBJ2-7; D might be TRBD1 (5 bases). The V gene's germline CDR1 is SGHRS and CDR2 YFSETQ. Trimming shortened V by 2 bases and J by 6 bases, and 18 bases separated the two germline ends. There are 15 residues in the CDR3.

The chain employs TRBV4-1 and TRBJ2-6; tentative D call: TRBD2 (6 bases). V was pared by 7 bases and J by 4 bases, with 14 bases between. Germline lookup yields CDR1 MGHRA and CDR2 YSYEKL. The CDR3 is 15 residues long. The CDR3 spells CASNHGAGGANVLTF. Here the CDR3 DNA reads TGCGCCAGCAACCATGGGGCGGGGGGGGCCAACGTCCTGACTTTC.

The chain couples TRBV9 to TRBJ2-1; D not resolved. V shed 0 bases and J shed 10 bases, with 11 bases lying between them. Germline-derived CDR1 and CDR2 are SGDLS and YYNGEE. CDR3 length equals 13 residues. The chain's CDR3 is CASSVAPGEEQFF. DNA for the CDR3: TGTGCCAGCAGCGTAGCCCCTGGCGAGGAGCAGTTCTTC.

In this sample, this clonotype turned up a few times. The gene calls are TRBV12-3 or TRBV12-4 and TRBJ2-7; D not resolved. This CDR3 has 12 residues. V lost 3 bases, J lost 2 bases, and 5 bases lay in between. The chain's CDR3 is CASSFHAYEQYF. The DNA for the CDR3 is TGTGCCAGCAGTTTCCATGCCTACGAGCAGTACTTC.

This clonotype was observed a handful of times. The chain carries TRBV6-2 or TRBV6-3 and TRBJ1-2; 7 bases map to TRBD1. With 5 bases clipped from V and 4 bases from J, the junction kept 13 bases outside the gene matches. The CDR3 loop spans 16 amino acids. The germline gives CDR1 MNHEY, CDR2 SVGEGT. CDR3 DNA: TGTGCCAGCAGTGGCCCGACAGGGCCCAACCGCTATGGCTACACCTTC. It codes for CASSGPTGPNRYGYTF.

This clonotype was seen a handful of times. The rearrangement uses TRBV18 and TRBJ2-1; D is possibly TRBD1 (6 bases). Germline V lookup: CDR1 KGHSH, CDR2 LQKENI. This CDR3 is 15 amino acids long. Trimming cost V 4 bases and J 3 bases, with 13 bases left between them. The CDR3 bases are TGTGCCAGCTCACAAAACACAGGGATCTACAATGAGCAGTTCTTC. Translation gives CASSQNTGIYNEQFF. The full variable domain, in which reference TRBV18 and TRBJ2-1 provide the parts outside the CDR3, is NAGVMQNPRHLVRRRGQEARLRCSPMKGHSHVYWYRQLPEEGLKFMVYLQKENIIDESGMPKERFSAEFPKEGPSILRIQQVVRGDSAAYFCASSQNTGIYNEQFFGPGTRLTVL.

This clonotype appeared many times. V gene TRBV7-9 combines with J gene TRBJ1-1; TRBD1 is a possible D gene (6 bases). The length of the CDR3 is 17 residues. Between the trimmed V and J ends, which lost 2 bases and 0 bases, there was a span of 16 bases. Germline V CDR1 and CDR2: SEHNR, FQNEAQ (reference sequence). The chain's CDR3 is CASSLWGRITMNTEAFF. In DNA, the CDR3 is TGTGCCAGCAGCTTATGGGGGCGGATAACCATGAACACTGAAGCTTTCTTT.

This clonotype was seen a handful of times. The chain combines TRBV29-1 with TRBJ2-7, with a possible D match to TRBD1 (5 bases). This CDR3 region has 13 residues. Trimming removed 5 bases at V and 0 bases at J, with 11 bases between. CDR1 and CDR2 (germline): SQVTM, ANQGSEA. The DNA for the CDR3 is TGCAGCGTTCGACAGCGAAGCTCCTACGAGCAGTACTTC. It translates to CSVRQRSSYEQYF.

This rearrangement joins TRBV5-5 to TRBJ2-7; 12 positions agree with TRBD1. Germline V lookup: CDR1 SGHKS, CDR2 YYEKEE (reference sequence). CDR3 length: 15 residues. Unmatched junction bases numbered 6, after V lost 3 bases and J lost 5 bases. The CDR3 DNA sequence: TGTGCCAGCAGCTGGGGGGACAGGGGGCTCGACGAGCAGTACTTC. This translates into CASSWGDRGLDEQYF.

This clonotype has more than one count but fewer than ten. The rearrangement joins TRBV10-3 to TRBJ2-5, with D possibly being TRBD1 (5 bases). Looked up from germline, CDR1 is ENHRY and CDR2 is SYGVKD. V was cut by 2 bases and J by 1 base, with 8 bases left in between. This CDR3 contains 14 residues. Written as DNA, the CDR3 is TGTGCCATCAGTGAGCCAGACAGCCAAGAGACCCAGTACTTC. Amino acid sequence: CAISEPDSQETQYF.

The CDR3 DNA reads as TGCAGCGTTGGAGGCGGAGTTCAAGCCAAAAACATTCAGTACTTC. Translation gives CSVGGGVQAKNIQYF. This rearrangement joins TRBV29-1 to TRBJ2-4; D not resolved. Germline CDR1 is SQVTM and CDR2 is ANQGSEA. The CDR3 has 15 amino acids. Deletions cut 4 bases from V and 0 bases from J, with 13 bases between.

Only a few counts were recorded for this clonotype. The V call is TRBV29-1, the J call TRBJ2-3; no clear D. The CDR3 contains 14 residues. V was cut by 8 bases and J by 2 bases, with 17 bases left in between. Germline loops: CDR1 SQVTM, CDR2 ANQGSEA. The CDR3 sequence is CSTESSVHTDTQYF. The CDR3 DNA follows: TGCAGCACCGAGTCTTCGGTCCACACAGATACGCAGTATTTT.